The rows below give T cell receptor beta chains drawn from one sample of a study of CXCR3 chemokines and chemotherapy response in bladder cancer. TCRdb re-derived calls from the PCR reads in MiXCR, one entry per CDR3 protein. The table records approximately 2,300 distinct CDR3 sequences, about 7% of them present only once. Collection of the sample occurred from a patient whose treatment included neoadjuvant chemotherapy. The receptor set was obtained from a human donor with bladder cancer that responded to neoadjuvant chemotherapy. CDR3s include the opening cysteine and the closing phenylalanine or tryptophan. D genes are given only for firm matches. Size is omitted from some rows. Given values are once, few, many or a class for expanded clones.

J: TRBJ1-6; size: medium-sized; length: 14; D: TRBD1; V: TRBV6-1; CDR3: CASSETGAASPLHF; DNA: TGTGCCAGCAGTGAAACAGGGGCGGCTTCACCCCTCCACTTT
J: TRBJ1-3; size: few; length: 16; D: TRBD1; V: TRBV5-4; CDR3: CASSLYQGASGNTIYF; DNA: TGTGCCAGCAGCTTGTATCAGGGGGCGAGTGGAAACACCATATATTTT
J: TRBJ2-7; size: many; length: 14; D: NA; V: TRBV6-1; CDR3: CASSLFGGGYEQYF; DNA: TGTGCCAGCAGTCTATTTGGGGGTGGTTACGAGCAGTACTTC
J: TRBJ2-3; size: many; length: 15; D: TRBD2; V: TRBV29-1; CDR3: CSVDSGLVGTDTQYF; DNA: TGCAGCGTTGATTCAGGACTAGTCGGGACAGATACGCAGTATTTT
J: TRBJ1-2; size: medium-sized; length: 15; D: NA; V: TRBV19; CDR3: CASSADGGRNYGYTF; DNA: TGTGCCAGTAGCGCAGACGGGGGACGGAACTATGGCTACACCTTC
J: TRBJ1-2; size: large; length: 14; D: TRBD1; V: TRBV5-4; CDR3: CASTADRDNYGYTF; DNA: TGTGCCAGCACCGCGGACAGGGATAACTATGGCTACACCTTC
J: TRBJ2-2; size: NA; length: 18; D: TRBD2; V: TRBV24-1; CDR3: CATSDYRLAGGFHGELFF; DNA: TGTGCCACCAGTGATTACCGACTAGCGGGAGGGTTTCACGGGGAGCTGTTTTTT
J: TRBJ2-1; size: medium-sized; length: 15; D: NA; V: TRBV29-1; CDR3: CSVATILGSYNEQFF; DNA: TGCAGCGTCGCAACCATACTAGGCTCCTACAATGAGCAGTTCTTC
J: TRBJ2-1; size: NA; length: 17; D: TRBD2; V: TRBV19; CDR3: CASSIGGAGGSYNEQFF; DNA: TGTGCCAGTAGTATAGGCGGAGCGGGAGGCTCCTACAATGAGCAGTTCTTC
J: TRBJ2-1; size: medium-sized; length: 14; D: TRBD1; V: TRBV10-3; CDR3: CAISAGTAFDEQFF; DNA: TGTGCCATCAGCGCCGGGACAGCGTTTGATGAGCAGTTCTTC
J: TRBJ1-4; size: medium-sized; length: 11; D: NA; V: TRBV12-3/TRBV12-4; CDR3: CASSITEKLFF; DNA: TGTGCCAGCAGTATCACAGAGAAACTGTTTTTT
J: TRBJ1-1; size: many; length: 13; D: NA; V: TRBV7-2; CDR3: CASSWTGNTEAFF; DNA: TGTGCCAGCAGCTGGACGGGGAACACTGAAGCTTTCTTT
J: TRBJ2-1; size: NA; length: 13; D: NA; V: TRBV11-2; CDR3: CASSLAQGLPTLF; DNA: TGTGCCAGCAGCTTAGCGCAGGGTCTACCGACTCTCTTC
J: TRBJ2-7; size: many; length: 17; D: TRBD2; V: TRBV6-6; CDR3: CASSYALTSGVSYEQYF; DNA: TGTGCCAGCAGTTACGCTCTGACCAGCGGGGTGTCCTACGAGCAGTACTTC
J: TRBJ1-4; size: few; length: 14; D: NA; V: TRBV20-1; CDR3: CSAASGATNEKLFF; DNA: TGCAGTGCCGCATCAGGGGCAACTAATGAAAAACTGTTTTTT
J: TRBJ1-4; size: NA; length: 15; D: TRBD1; V: TRBV18; CDR3: CASSPSGQANEKLFF; DNA: TGTGCCAGCTCACCATCGGGACAGGCAAATGAAAAACTGTTTTTT
J: TRBJ2-5; size: many; length: 15; D: TRBD1; V: TRBV24-1; CDR3: CATSDSNRGQETQYF; DNA: TGTGCCACCAGTGACTCCAACAGGGGGCAAGAGACCCAGTACTTC
J: TRBJ2-5; size: many; length: 17; D: TRBD2; V: TRBV27; CDR3: CASSLEGGLAVGGTQYF; DNA: TGTGCCAGCAGTTTAGAGGGCGGACTAGCGGTAGGCGGGACCCAGTACTTC
J: TRBJ2-3; size: many; length: 16; D: NA; V: TRBV12-3/TRBV12-4; CDR3: CASSLRGGVSTDTQYF; DNA: TGTGCCAGCAGTTTAAGAGGGGGGGTTAGCACAGATACGCAGTATTTT
J: TRBJ1-2; size: medium-sized; length: 14; D: NA; V: TRBV19; CDR3: CASTPAGANYGYTF; DNA: TGTGCCAGTACCCCGGCAGGGGCGAACTATGGCTACACCTTC
J: TRBJ2-1; size: many; length: 14; D: NA; V: TRBV12-3/TRBV12-4; CDR3: CASTLEGGYNEQFF; DNA: TGTGCCAGCACCCTCGAGGGGGGATACAATGAGCAGTTCTTC
J: TRBJ2-6; size: many; length: 15; D: NA; V: TRBV19; CDR3: CASRSGSTGANVLTF; DNA: TGTGCCAGTCGATCCGGGTCAACTGGGGCCAACGTCCTGACTTTC
J: TRBJ1-4; size: NA; length: 14; D: TRBD1; V: TRBV19; CDR3: CASTQGAVNEKLFF; DNA: TGTGCCAGTACCCAGGGGGCTGTTAATGAAAAACTGTTTTTT
J: TRBJ1-1; size: medium-sized; length: 15; D: TRBD1; V: TRBV13; CDR3: CASSLGGTGNTEAFF; DNA: TGTGCCAGCAGCTTAGGGGGGACAGGGAACACTGAAGCTTTCTTT
J: TRBJ1-2; size: large; length: 13; D: NA; V: TRBV29-1; CDR3: CSVEESVNYGYTF; DNA: TGCAGCGTTGAGGAGTCGGTGAACTATGGCTACACCTTC
J: TRBJ2-7; size: many; length: 13; D: NA; V: TRBV19; CDR3: CASSSLGRYEQYF; DNA: TGTGCCAGTAGTAGCCTGGGGCGCTACGAGCAGTACTTC
J: TRBJ2-1; size: few; length: 14; D: TRBD2; V: TRBV10-3; CDR3: CATSGRAIYNEQFF; DNA: TGTGCCACAAGCGGGAGGGCCATCTACAATGAGCAGTTCTTC